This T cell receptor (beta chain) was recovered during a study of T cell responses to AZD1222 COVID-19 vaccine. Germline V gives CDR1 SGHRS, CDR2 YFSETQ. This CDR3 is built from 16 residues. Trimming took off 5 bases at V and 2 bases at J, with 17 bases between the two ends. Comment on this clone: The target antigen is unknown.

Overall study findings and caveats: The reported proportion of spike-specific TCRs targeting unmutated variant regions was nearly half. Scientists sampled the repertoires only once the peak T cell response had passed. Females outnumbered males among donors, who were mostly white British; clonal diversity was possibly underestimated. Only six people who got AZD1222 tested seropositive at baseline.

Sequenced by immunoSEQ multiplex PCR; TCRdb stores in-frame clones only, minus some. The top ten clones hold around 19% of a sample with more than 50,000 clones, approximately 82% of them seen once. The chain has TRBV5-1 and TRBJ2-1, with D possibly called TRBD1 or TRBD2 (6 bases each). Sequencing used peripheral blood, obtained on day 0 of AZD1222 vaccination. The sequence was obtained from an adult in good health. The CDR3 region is CASRPSEGETYNEQFF. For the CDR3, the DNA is TGCGCCAGCAGGCCCTCGGAGGGGGAGACCTACAATGAGCAGTTCTTC.